The 22 T cell receptor beta chains presented below share a single source sample, sequenced in a study of post-analysis software for immune sequencing data. The antigens for these receptors are not known. The authors incorporated unique molecular identifiers into the TCR beta cDNA libraries. MiXCR was run by TCRdb on the PCR reads, yielding one entry per CDR3 protein. The sample includes 350,000 to 500,000 distinct CDR3 sequences, 30% to 40% of them seen just once. Study results and caveats: Included in a set of roughly five TRBV segments more frequent in patients than controls were TRBV5-6, TRBV5-1 and TRBV20-1.

The sequencing sample was made of blood. The receptors were sampled from a girl between 2 and 10 years old with multiple sclerosis.

The CDR3 reads CSARDPLRDFNEQFF. The CDR3 DNA is TGCAGTGCTAGAGACCCCCTCCGGGACTTTAATGAGCAGTTCTTC. The chain couples TRBV20-1 to TRBJ2-1, with D possibly matching TRBD2 (6 bases). The CDR3 sequence is 15 residues long. V was clipped by 0 bases and J by 7 bases, with 16 bases between them. The germline CDR1 and CDR2 sequences are DFQATT and SNEGSKA (reference sequence).

V gene TRBV12-3 or TRBV12-4 combines with J gene TRBJ1-3; 7 nucleotides agree with TRBD1. This CDR3 comprises 13 residues. J lost 4 bases, V lost 5 bases, and 2 bases had no gene match. The CDR3 nucleotides read TGTGCCAGCAGTCCGGGACAGGGAAACACCATATATTTT. It yields the protein CASSPGQGNTIYF.

CDR3 amino acids: CASIQTGLEKNEQFF. As DNA, the CDR3 is TGTGCCAGCATCCAGACAGGGCTGGAGAAAAATGAGCAGTTCTTC. J is TRBJ2-1 and V is TRBV27, with TRBD1 identical over 7 bases. CDR1 and CDR2 from the germline V gene are MNHEY and SMNVEV (reference sequence). Germline trimming cut 7 bases from V and 7 bases from J; bases unmatched to any gene: 13. The CDR3 has 15 amino acids.

This clonotype was seen a few times. The rearrangement links TRBV18 to TRBJ2-7; a weak D match, TRBD1 (6 bases). The CDR3 runs 14 residues. The germline V gene has CDR1 KGHSH and CDR2 LQKENI. The ends were cut back, 2 bases at V and 10 bases at J, with 18 bases in the middle. Written as DNA, the CDR3 is TGTGCCAGCTCACCAAAAACAGGGCAAGAGCCCCAGTACTTC. Protein: CASSPKTGQEPQYF. The full variable domain, completed using reference TRBV18 and TRBJ2-7, is NAGVMQNPRHLVRRRGQEARLRCSPMKGHSHVYWYRQLPEEGLKFMVYLQKENIIDESGMPKERFSAEFPKEGPSILRIQQVVRGDSAAYFCASSPKTGQEPQYFGPGTRLTVT.

This chain links TRBV5-5 with TRBJ1-6; tentative D call: TRBD1 (5 bases). Trimming stripped 0 bases from V and 1 base from J, with 14 bases between. This CDR3 spans 18 amino acids. Germline lookup yields CDR1 SGHKS and CDR2 YYEKEE (reference sequence). CDR3 DNA: TGTGCCAGCAGCTTGGCGGGGACCTTACGGTCCTATAATTCACCCCTCCACTTT. Amino acids: CASSLAGTLRSYNSPLHF.

With respect to this clonotype: A clone one base away is much larger, so this may be a read error. This chain joins TRBV7-2 and TRBJ2-1, with 10 bases fitting TRBD2. In germline, CDR1 is SGHTA, CDR2 FQGNSA. The V and J ends lost 6 bases and 4 bases, in that order; junction bases with no gene match: 18. This CDR3 has 19 residues. CDR3 bases: TGTGCCAGCAGTCTATTCCCGGGACCAGCGGGAGGGAGTTACAATGAGCAGTTCTTC. Its protein is CASSLFPGPAGGSYNEQFF.

This clonotype was seen more than once but under ten times. This chain links TRBV6-2 or TRBV6-3 with TRBJ2-5; 9 nucleotides line up with TRBD1. CDR1 and CDR2 (germline): MNHEY, SVGEGT. The CDR3 contains 14 residues. The V and J ends lost 6 bases and 1 base, in that order; junction bases with no gene match: 3. The CDR3 loop reads CASSDRGAQETQYF. The CDR3 nucleotides read TGTGCCAGCAGCGACAGGGGGGCCCAAGAGACCCAGTACTTC.

This clonotype has just a few counts. The genes are TRBV15 and TRBJ2-5; no definite D call. The CDR3 consists of 15 residues. The V end was cut by 0 bases, the J end by 5 bases, with 13 bases between. Germline values: CDR1 LNHNV, CDR2 YYDKDF (reference sequence). As DNA, the CDR3 is TGTGCCACCAGCAGAGATTTGGAGCGATCTGAGACCCAGTACTTC. Protein sequence: CATSRDLERSETQYF.

The rearrangement uses TRBV28 and TRBJ2-4; D gene uncertain. The length of the CDR3 is 15 residues. Per germline, CDR1 MDHEN and CDR2 SYDVKM. The V and J ends lost 1 base and 0 bases respectively, with 7 bases between them. CDR3: CASSLSRLAKNIQYF. The CDR3 DNA is TGTGCCAGCAGTTTATCCAGACTAGCCAAAAACATTCAGTACTTC.

The sample holds a few counts of this clonotype. The chain combines TRBV28 with TRBJ1-1; no clear D gene. V dropped 7 bases and J dropped 0 bases, with 9 bases sitting between them. The length of the CDR3 is 13 residues. The germline V gene encodes CDR1 MDHEN and CDR2 SYDVKM. In DNA, the CDR3 is TGTGCCAGCACCCTCGACTTGAACACTGAAGCTTTCTTT. Its translation is CASTLDLNTEAFF.

The table lists this clonotype with a few counts. This sequence joins TRBV20-1 and TRBJ2-5; 10 bases map to TRBD2. Germline CDR1 reads DFQATT; CDR2 reads SNEGSKA (reference sequence). The J segment lost 2 bases and the V segment lost 4 bases, leaving 10 bases of the junction unmatched. The CDR3 loop spans 16 amino acids. In DNA, the CDR3 is TGCAGTGCTACACCGGGGCTAGCGGGGGAACAAGAGACCCAGTACTTC. This encodes CSATPGLAGEQETQYF.

This chain uses TRBV29-1 with TRBJ1-2; D call uncertain. The ends were cut back, 1 base at V and 4 bases at J, with 13 bases in the middle. The CDR3 is 14 residues long. CDR1 SQVTM and CDR2 ANQGSEA come from the germline V gene. The CDR3 is CSVEVVKEGYGYTF. DNA for the CDR3: TGCAGCGTTGAAGTTGTTAAAGAGGGCTATGGCTACACCTTC. Supplemented by reference TRBV29-1 and TRBJ1-2, the full variable domain reads SAVISQKPSRDICQRGTSLTIQCQVDSQVTMMFWYRQQPGQSLTLIATANQGSEATYESGFVIDKFPISRPNLTFSTLTVSNMSPEDSSIYLCSVEVVKEGYGYTFGSGTRLTVV.

There are a few counts of this clonotype. V is TRBV7-2 and J is TRBJ2-1; D is tentatively TRBD1 or TRBD2 (6 bases each). V shed 5 bases and J shed 2 bases, with 19 bases lying between them. Germline-derived CDR1 and CDR2 are SGHTA and FQGNSA. The CDR3 extends over 17 amino acids. CDR3 in amino acids: CASSPRGRPSAYNEQFF. The CDR3 DNA sequence: TGTGCCAGCAGCCCACGGGGGCGACCCTCGGCCTACAATGAGCAGTTCTTC.

This clonotype was seen at least ten times. The chain has TRBV7-9 and TRBJ2-3; tentatively, D is TRBD1 (5 bases). Deletions cut 3 bases from V and 0 bases from J, with 10 bases between. The CDR3 totals 15 residues. The V gene's germline CDR1 is SEHNR and CDR2 FQNEAQ (reference sequence). This CDR3 reads CASSLGPSSTDTQYF. The CDR3 bases are TGTGCCAGCAGCTTGGGGCCCTCTAGCACAGATACGCAGTATTTT.

V gene TRBV5-1 combines with J gene TRBJ1-6, with 8 bases matching TRBD1. V trimming: 6 bases; J trimming: 10 bases; junction bases outside the gene matches: 6. CDR3 length: 13 amino acids. The germline gives CDR1 SGHRS, CDR2 YFSETQ. The CDR3 spells CASNPGGSSPLHF. The CDR3 bases are TGCGCCAGCAATCCAGGGGGCTCCTCACCCCTCCACTTT.

The V call is TRBV4-2, the J call TRBJ2-1; 8 bases match TRBD2. The germline CDR1 and CDR2 sequences are LGHNA and YNFKEQ. This CDR3 is built from 17 residues. Unmatched junction bases numbered 14, after V lost 4 bases and J lost 6 bases. The CDR3 is CASSLSPASGSTNEQFF. For the CDR3, the DNA is TGTGCCAGCAGCCTAAGTCCCGCTAGCGGGTCAACCAATGAGCAGTTCTTC.

This chain joins TRBV28 and TRBJ1-5; 7 nucleotides line up with TRBD1. The CDR3 length is 13 residues. V trimming: 9 bases; J trimming: 2 bases; junction bases outside the gene matches: 4. CDR1 MDHEN and CDR2 SYDVKM come from the germline V gene. The CDR3 nucleotides read TGTGCCAGTGTCGACAGGGGCAATCAGCCCCAGCATTTT. This gives the protein CASVDRGNQPQHF.

This clonotype was counted many times. The chain employs TRBV11-2 and TRBJ2-1; TRBD2 matches at 7 bases. The germline V gene has CDR1 SGHAT and CDR2 FQNNGV. CDR3 length: 14 amino acids. J gave up 1 base and V 6 bases, and 3 bases lay outside the gene matches. The CDR3 DNA follows: TGTGCCAGCAGTGGGGGGGATTCCTACAATGAGCAGTTCTTC. Amino acid sequence: CASSGGDSYNEQFF.

For the CDR3, the DNA is TGCGCCAGCAGCCAAACCAACGCGGGGAGGCAGCCCCAGCATTTT. Translation: CASSQTNAGRQPQHF. The chain couples TRBV4-3 to TRBJ1-5; D unresolved. Trimming shortened V by 2 bases and J by 7 bases, and 15 bases separated the two germline ends. Germline loops: CDR1 LGHNA, CDR2 YSLEER. The CDR3 has 15 residues.

This clonotype was seen only a few times. J is TRBJ2-7 and V is TRBV7-8; 10 bases align to TRBD1. J lost 4 bases, V lost 4 bases, and 7 bases had no gene match. Germline assignment: CDR1 SGHVS and CDR2 FQNEAQ. This CDR3 has 15 residues. This chain's CDR3 is CASSYPGQGLYEQYF. CDR3 bases: TGTGCCAGCAGCTACCCGGGACAGGGGCTTTACGAGCAGTACTTC.

This clonotype occurred a few times. This sequence joins TRBV4-3 and TRBJ1-2; D perhaps matches TRBD1 (5 bases). The CDR3 covers 13 residues. Trimming took 6 bases from V and 7 from J, leaving 15 bases between them. Germline V gives CDR1 LGHNA, CDR2 YSLEER. CDR3 amino acids: CASSRTSAVGYTF. The DNA of the CDR3 is TGCGCCAGCAGTCGGACATCCGCAGTTGGCTACACCTTC.

This clonotype was recorded once. The rearrangement joins TRBV11-2 to TRBJ2-1; D gene unclear. The germline CDR1 and CDR2 sequences are SGHAT and FQNNGV. The CDR3 spans 14 residues. The V end lost 11 bases, the J end lost 7 bases, and 21 bases lay between the germline ends. CDR3 sequence: CACNILTPRNEQFF. The CDR3 nucleotides read TGTGCCTGCAACATCTTGACCCCCAGGAATGAGCAGTTCTTC.